This is a list of T cell receptor beta chains from one sample in a study of T cell repertoires in ileal Crohn's disease. Here immunoSEQ multiplex PCR was the method, and the copy in TCRdb shows in-frame clones only, minus some. In the table there are about 11,000 clones, around 90% of which are singletons. The sample taken for sequencing was ileal tissue. The receptor source for this set is an adult with Crohn's disease. CDR3s include the opening cysteine and the closing phenylalanine or tryptophan. D genes are given only for firm matches. Some rows have no size entry. The others give once, few or many, or a class for an expanded clone.

j_call	v_call	clone_size	d_call	cdr3_aa	cdr3_nt
TRBJ2-1	TRBV11-1	NA	NA	CASSSGPSSYNEQFF	TGTGCCAGCAGCTCAGGGCCGAGCTCCTACAATGAGCAGTTCTTC
TRBJ2-2	TRBV29-1	NA	TRBD2	CSARGLVNTGELFF	TGCAGCGCCAGGGGACTAGTGAACACCGGGGAGCTGTTTTTT
TRBJ2-5	TRBV4-2	NA	TRBD2	CASSLLAGEETQYF	TGTGCCAGCAGCCTACTAGCGGGGGAAGAGACCCAGTACTTC
TRBJ2-7	TRBV5-1	NA	NA	CASSLDLISEQYF	TGCGCCAGCAGCTTGGACCTCATCAGCGAGCAGTACTTC
TRBJ1-2	TRBV18	NA	NA	CASSVEVANYGYTF	TGTGCCAGCTCTGTGGAGGTGGCCAACTATGGCTACACCTTC
TRBJ2-2	TRBV30	NA	NA	CATEGEQRKNTGELFF	TGTGCCACGGAGGGCGAACAACGGAAGAACACCGGGGAGCTGTTTTTT
TRBJ2-1	TRBV5-6	NA	TRBD2	CASSLVSTSGRKNNEQFF	TGTGCCAGCAGCTTGGTTTCTACTAGCGGGAGGAAGAACAATGAGCAGTTCTTC
TRBJ2-2	TRBV18	NA	NA	CASSPPGAGLGTGELFF	TGTGCCAGCTCACCACCGGGCGCAGGGCTGGGTACCGGGGAGCTGTTTTTT
TRBJ2-5	TRBV18	NA	NA	CASSPVGGYQETQYF	TGTGCCAGCTCACCGGTGGGGGGCTACCAAGAGACCCAGTACTTC
TRBJ2-1	TRBV19	large	TRBD2	CASSPTSGPADEQFF	TGTGCCAGTAGTCCGACTAGCGGCCCAGCGGATGAGCAGTTCTTC
TRBJ1-1	TRBV9	NA	NA	CASSPEGRGLEAFF	TGTGCCAGCAGCCCAGAAGGTAGGGGATTGGAAGCTTTCTTT
TRBJ2-3	TRBV6-1	NA	TRBD1	CASSQGAARTDTQYF	TGTGCCAGCAGCCAGGGGGCGGCCCGCACAGATACGCAGTATTTT
TRBJ1-2	TRBV7-9	NA	NA	CASSFDGTNYGYTF	TGTGCCAGCAGCTTCGACGGAACTAACTATGGCTACACCTTC
TRBJ2-4	TRBV4-1	NA	NA	CASSPPPTQIIAKNIQYF	TGCGCCAGCAGCCCTCCCCCGACACAAATAATAGCCAAAAACATTCAGTACTTC
TRBJ2-3	TRBV19	NA	TRBD2	CASSLWAGTSGRRSTDTQYF	TGTGCCAGTAGCTTGTGGGCCGGGACTAGCGGGAGGAGGAGCACAGATACGCAGTATTTT
TRBJ1-2	TRBV29-1	NA	NA	CSVEGVHGYTF	TGCAGCGTTGAAGGGGTCCATGGCTACACCTTC
TRBJ2-1	TRBV7-3	few	TRBD2	CASSPQVRSGRASEQFF	TGTGCCAGCAGCCCCCAGGTTAGGAGCGGGAGGGCGAGTGAGCAGTTCTTC
TRBJ2-1	TRBV11-2	once	NA	CASSLGLINEQFF	TGTGCCAGCAGCTTAGGCCTCATCAATGAGCAGTTCTTC
TRBJ1-1	TRBV6-4	NA	NA	CASSASPGNTEAFF	TGTGCCAGCAGTGCGTCTCCAGGGAACACTGAAGCTTTCTTT
TRBJ2-5	TRBV25-1	NA	TRBD2	CASSGIGLAGETQYF	TGTGCCAGCAGTGGAATTGGACTAGCAGGAGAGACCCAGTACTTC
TRBJ2-6	TRBV4-1	NA	NA	CASSPQAGANVLTF	TGCGCCAGCAGCCCCCAGGCCGGGGCCAACGTCCTGACTTTC
TRBJ2-2	TRBV7-3	NA	NA	CASSPDGALVGELFF	TGTGCCAGCAGCCCGGACGGAGCATTGGTCGGGGAGCTGTTTTTT
TRBJ1-5	TRBV7-9	NA	NA	CASSLGVDRGQPQHF	TGTGCCAGCAGCTTAGGTGTAGACCGGGGCCAGCCCCAGCATTTT
TRBJ2-1	TRBV7-8	NA	TRBD1	CASSFPVGQGFDEQFF	TGTGCCAGCAGCTTCCCCGTGGGACAGGGGTTCGATGAGCAGTTCTTC
TRBJ2-2	TRBV2	NA	NA	CASSENRASTGELFF	TGTGCCAGCAGTGAAAATCGCGCGAGCACCGGGGAGCTGTTTTTT
TRBJ1-2	TRBV30	NA	TRBD1	CAWRRTGGYGYTF	TGTGCCTGGAGGAGGACAGGAGGGTATGGCTACACCTTC
TRBJ1-1	TRBV30	NA	TRBD1	CAWVINRGTGAFF	TGTGCCTGGGTGATTAACAGGGGGACTGGAGCTTTCTTT
TRBJ1-1	TRBV30	few	NA	CAWKLTGGAEAFF	TGTGCCTGGAAACTCACAGGAGGCGCTGAAGCTTTCTTT
TRBJ2-2	TRBV7-2	once	TRBD2	CASSFSRSGSHGELFF	TGTGCCAGCAGCTTTTCGAGGAGCGGGAGTCACGGGGAGCTGTTTTTT
TRBJ1-3	TRBV30	once	TRBD1	CAWSARDRIAGNTIYF	TGTGCCTGGAGTGCCAGGGACAGAATTGCTGGAAACACCATATATTTT
TRBJ1-5	TRBV29-1	NA	TRBD1	CSVGGPDRVAQHF	TGCAGCGTTGGGGGCCCTGACAGGGTAGCCCAGCATTTT
TRBJ2-2	TRBV19	NA	NA	CASSIGVKAGELFF	TGTGCCAGTAGTATAGGGGTAAAGGCCGGGGAGCTGTTTTTT
TRBJ2-5	TRBV6-1	once	NA	CASSEYQETQYF	TGTGCCAGCAGTGAATATCAGGAGACCCAGTACTTC
TRBJ2-3	TRBV30	NA	TRBD1	CAWSPRGSRTDTQYF	TGTGCCTGGAGTCCCAGGGGGTCCCGCACAGATACGCAGTATTTT
TRBJ1-1	TRBV5-1	NA	NA	CASSLEGLGEGEAFF	TGCGCCAGCAGCTTGGAAGGGTTGGGGGAGGGTGAAGCTTTCTTT
TRBJ2-3	TRBV5-1	NA	NA	CASSLAERGDTQYF	TGCGCCAGCAGCTTGGCCGAGAGAGGAGATACGCAGTATTTT
TRBJ1-1	TRBV5-1	NA	NA	CASSLVSGYTEAFF	TGCGCCAGCAGCTTGGTGTCCGGTTACACTGAAGCTTTCTTT
TRBJ1-2	TRBV30	NA	NA	CAWRPIDTSNYGYTF	TGTGCCTGGAGACCTATCGACACTTCTAACTATGGCTACACCTTC
TRBJ2-1	TRBV5-1	NA	TRBD2	CASSEGLVGGNEQFF	TGCGCCAGCAGCGAGGGACTAGTAGGGGGCAATGAGCAGTTCTTC
TRBJ2-1	TRBV5-1	NA	TRBD2	CASSPSARTGLAPNEQFF	TGCGCCAGCAGCCCCAGCGCCCGCACGGGACTAGCGCCTAATGAGCAGTTCTTC
TRBJ1-4	TRBV18	NA	NA	CASSPPFATNEKLFF	TGTGCCAGCTCACCACCTTTCGCAACTAATGAAAAACTGTTTTTT
TRBJ1-1	TRBV7-2	NA	NA	CASRPPSLNTEAFF	TGTGCCAGCAGGCCGCCATCCTTGAACACTGAAGCTTTCTTT
TRBJ2-2	TRBV15	NA	NA	CATKDKNTGELFF	TGTGCCACCAAGGACAAAAACACCGGGGAGCTGTTTTTT
TRBJ1-1	TRBV18	NA	NA	CASSPPLGVGTFF	TGTGCCAGCTCCCCACCCTTGGGGGTAGGGACTTTCTTT
TRBJ1-2	TRBV5-5	NA	NA	CASSIDGVNGYTF	TGTGCCAGCAGTATTGACGGAGTTAATGGCTACACCTTC
TRBJ1-2	TRBV6-4	NA	NA	CASSPGAANYGYTF	TGTGCCAGCAGCCCCGGGGCAGCTAACTATGGCTACACCTTC